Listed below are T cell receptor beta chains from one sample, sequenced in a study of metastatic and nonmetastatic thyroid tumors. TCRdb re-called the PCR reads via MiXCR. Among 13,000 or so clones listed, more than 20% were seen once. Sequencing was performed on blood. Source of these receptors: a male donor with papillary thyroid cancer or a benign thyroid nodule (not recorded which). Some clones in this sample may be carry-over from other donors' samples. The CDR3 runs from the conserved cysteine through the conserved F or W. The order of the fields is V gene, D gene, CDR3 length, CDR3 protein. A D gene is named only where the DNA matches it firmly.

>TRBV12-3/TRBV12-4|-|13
CASRDPGYGEQFF
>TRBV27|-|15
CASSLSGRDTGELFF
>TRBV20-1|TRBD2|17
CSARGPWTSGKTDTQYF
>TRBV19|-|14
CASSSRGASYEQYF
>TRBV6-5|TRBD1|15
CASSYEGQGGYEQYF
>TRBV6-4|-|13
CASSADTTDTQYF
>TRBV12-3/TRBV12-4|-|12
CASGGNTDTQYF
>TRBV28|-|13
CASSLNTGETQYF
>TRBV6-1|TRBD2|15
CASSEASGSTGELFF
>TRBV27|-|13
CASRAGEGSPLHF
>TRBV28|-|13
CASRTRGPYGYTF
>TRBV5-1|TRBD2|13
CASSSQLADTQYF
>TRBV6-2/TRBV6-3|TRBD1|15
CASRPRGQGANEQYF
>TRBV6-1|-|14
CASGSTPNTGELFF
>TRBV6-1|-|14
CASSEGPGNYGYTF
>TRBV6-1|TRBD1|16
CASSDKAGQGDQPQHF
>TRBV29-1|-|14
CSLSSTTDYNEQFF
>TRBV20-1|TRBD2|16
CSARDFGGASLDTRYF
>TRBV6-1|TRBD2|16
CASSDMGGTNTGELFF
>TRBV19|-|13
CASSPSSYNEQFF
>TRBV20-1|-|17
CSAPDGGDSITNYGYTF
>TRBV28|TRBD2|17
CASSFFGGRWSHNEQFF
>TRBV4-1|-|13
CASSNPNGYEQYF
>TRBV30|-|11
CAWSGASTLHF
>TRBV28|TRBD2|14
CASSRAGEIREQYF
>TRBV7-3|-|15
CASSSSRGLEGEQFF
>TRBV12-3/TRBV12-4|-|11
CASSSRAGYTF
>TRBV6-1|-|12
CASSEASEKLFF
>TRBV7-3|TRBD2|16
CASSLKRMGGNGELFF
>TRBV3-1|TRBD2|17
CASSQDSAGGGTDTQYF
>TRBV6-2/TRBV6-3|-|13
CASSYSREAEAFF
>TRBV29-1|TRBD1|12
CSVGQGRETQYF
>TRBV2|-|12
CATRGGLTEAFF
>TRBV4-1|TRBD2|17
CASSQDGLAGSTGELFF
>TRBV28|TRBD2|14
CASSLGLAGEREYF
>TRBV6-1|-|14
CASSDRGDADTQYF
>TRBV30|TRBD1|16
CAWSGDDRGSDSPLHF
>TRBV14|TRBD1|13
CASSQILRTGAFF
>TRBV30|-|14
CAWSVGQLNTEAFF